Listed below are T cell receptor beta chains from one sample, sequenced in a study of blood T cell repertoires in COVID-19. The data were produced by immunoSEQ multiplex PCR, yet TCRdb's version contains in-frame clones alone and is incomplete. The sample records 170,000 or so clones, 70% to 90% being singletons. What was sequenced was peripheral blood. Receptors were obtained from a man aged 35 to 55 with active or convalescent COVID-19. CDR3s include the opening cysteine and the closing phenylalanine or tryptophan. A D gene is named only where the DNA matches it firmly. Size is stated for part of the rows, as once, few or many counts, or as a class when the clone is expanded.

d_call: NA; v_call: TRBV30; clone_size: NA; j_call: TRBJ2-3; cdr3_nt: TGTGCCTGGACCCGATGGGACTCCAACACAGATACGCAGTATTTT; cdr3_aa: CAWTRWDSNTDTQYF
d_call: NA; v_call: TRBV3-1/TRBV3-2; clone_size: few; j_call: TRBJ1-1; cdr3_nt: TGTGCCAGCAGCCAACGCCCGGCGGGGTTCGGTGAAGCTTTCTTT; cdr3_aa: CASSQRPAGFGEAFF
d_call: TRBD1; v_call: TRBV11-2; clone_size: NA; j_call: TRBJ2-2; cdr3_nt: TGTGCCAGCAGCTTAGCGAAGGGGGCAAACACCGGGGAGCTGTTTTTT; cdr3_aa: CASSLAKGANTGELFF
d_call: NA; v_call: TRBV4-3; clone_size: NA; j_call: TRBJ1-1; cdr3_nt: TGCGCCAGCAGCCAAGATTTGGGGAGGGGGGACACTGAAGCTTTCTTT; cdr3_aa: CASSQDLGRGDTEAFF
d_call: TRBD1; v_call: TRBV2; clone_size: NA; j_call: TRBJ2-5; cdr3_nt: TGTGCCGAGTGGGACAGCTTGCAGACCCAGTACTTC; cdr3_aa: CAEWDSLQTQYF
d_call: NA; v_call: TRBV27; clone_size: NA; j_call: TRBJ2-3; cdr3_nt: TGTGCCAGCATGAGATCCCCTAACACAGATACGCAGTATTTT; cdr3_aa: CASMRSPNTDTQYF
d_call: TRBD1; v_call: TRBV6-5; clone_size: NA; j_call: TRBJ1-1; cdr3_nt: TGTGCCAGCAGTTTTAGCACAGGGGGCGAAGCTTTCTTT; cdr3_aa: CASSFSTGGEAFF
d_call: TRBD1; v_call: TRBV28; clone_size: NA; j_call: TRBJ1-1; cdr3_nt: TGTGCCACCCACAGGGGGGGAACTGAAGCTTTCTTT; cdr3_aa: CATHRGGTEAFF
d_call: NA; v_call: TRBV10-1; clone_size: NA; j_call: TRBJ1-1; cdr3_nt: TGCGCCAGCAGGGCTCTGCTGAACACTGAAGCTTTCTTT; cdr3_aa: CASRALLNTEAFF
d_call: TRBD1; v_call: TRBV18; clone_size: NA; j_call: TRBJ2-6; cdr3_nt: TGTGCCAGCTCACCCGGGACAGGCGAAAGTTCGGGGGCCAACGTCCTGACTTTC; cdr3_aa: CASSPGTGESSGANVLTF
d_call: NA; v_call: TRBV7-5; clone_size: NA; j_call: TRBJ2-7; cdr3_nt: TGTGCCCGAAGACCAAAGCGGGGGGGCCGGTACGAGCAGTACTTC; cdr3_aa: CARRPKRGGRYEQYF
d_call: TRBD1; v_call: TRBV4-3; clone_size: NA; j_call: TRBJ2-5; cdr3_nt: TGCGCCAGCAGAAAAGCGGGACAGGGGACGGAGACCCAGTACTTC; cdr3_aa: CASRKAGQGTETQYF
d_call: TRBD1; v_call: TRBV7-9; clone_size: NA; j_call: TRBJ1-2; cdr3_nt: TGTGCCAGCAGCTTGAGCCAGGGGGCAGGCTACACCTTC; cdr3_aa: CASSLSQGAGYTF
d_call: NA; v_call: TRBV5-4; clone_size: NA; j_call: TRBJ2-5; cdr3_nt: TGTGCCAGCAGCTTGGACAGGGAAGAGACCCAGTACTTC; cdr3_aa: CASSLDREETQYF
d_call: TRBD2; v_call: TRBV7-3; clone_size: NA; j_call: TRBJ2-3; cdr3_nt: TGTGCCAGCAGCTTAGGCGGGGGGATGACAGATACGCAGTATTTT; cdr3_aa: CASSLGGGMTDTQYF
d_call: NA; v_call: TRBV7-6; clone_size: once; j_call: TRBJ1-3; cdr3_nt: TGTGCCAGCAGCCCAGTGTTCTCTGGAAACACCATATATTTT; cdr3_aa: CASSPVFSGNTIYF
d_call: NA; v_call: TRBV12-3/TRBV12-4; clone_size: NA; j_call: TRBJ2-4; cdr3_nt: TGTGCCAGCAGTCCCGTTCTTGCGGTCCGGTACTTC; cdr3_aa: CASSPVLAVRYF
d_call: TRBD1; v_call: TRBV5-4; clone_size: NA; j_call: TRBJ1-1; cdr3_nt: TGTGCCAGCACCCTTGGTTGGGGACAGGAGAACACTGAAGCTTTCTTT; cdr3_aa: CASTLGWGQENTEAFF
d_call: NA; v_call: TRBV10-3; clone_size: NA; j_call: TRBJ1-1; cdr3_nt: TGTGCCATCAGTACAGCGAACACTGAAGCTTTCTTT; cdr3_aa: CAISTANTEAFF
d_call: TRBD2; v_call: TRBV2; clone_size: NA; j_call: TRBJ2-5; cdr3_nt: TGTGCCAGCAGTGCTGGGGGGACTAGCATGGAGACCCAGTACTTC; cdr3_aa: CASSAGGTSMETQYF
d_call: NA; v_call: TRBV12-2; clone_size: NA; j_call: TRBJ2-5; cdr3_nt: TGTGCAAGTCGCCCCCGGACAGGGTCGTACCCCCAAGAGACCCAGTACTTC; cdr3_aa: CASRPRTGSYPQETQYF
d_call: NA; v_call: TRBV19; clone_size: NA; j_call: TRBJ2-2; cdr3_nt: TGTGCCAGTAGTATAGGACGGCGGTACACCGGGGAGCTGTTTTTT; cdr3_aa: CASSIGRRYTGELFF
d_call: NA; v_call: TRBV19; clone_size: few; j_call: TRBJ1-2; cdr3_nt: TGTGCCAGTAGTTGGACAGAGTCTAACTATGGCTACACCTTC; cdr3_aa: CASSWTESNYGYTF
d_call: NA; v_call: TRBV12-3/TRBV12-4; clone_size: NA; j_call: TRBJ1-5; cdr3_nt: TGTGCCAGCAGTTTTCTGGGGGCCCAGCCCCAGCATTTT; cdr3_aa: CASSFLGAQPQHF
d_call: NA; v_call: TRBV29-1; clone_size: NA; j_call: TRBJ1-2; cdr3_nt: TGCAGCGTCAAGGCAGGCTGGGAGGGGGATGGCTACACCTTC; cdr3_aa: CSVKAGWEGDGYTF
d_call: NA; v_call: TRBV11-1; clone_size: NA; j_call: TRBJ2-7; cdr3_nt: TGTGCCAGCAGCTCTTCCTCCTCCGAGCAGTACTTC; cdr3_aa: CASSSSSSEQYF
d_call: NA; v_call: TRBV5-1; clone_size: NA; j_call: TRBJ1-1; cdr3_nt: TGCGCCAGCAGCCCACGGGGGGCGCGGACTGAAGCTTTCTTT; cdr3_aa: CASSPRGARTEAFF
d_call: NA; v_call: TRBV10-3; clone_size: NA; j_call: TRBJ2-3; cdr3_nt: TGTGCCATCAGTGGCTCAGGGGGGCTGGGCCGCACAGATACGCAGTATTTT; cdr3_aa: CAISGSGGLGRTDTQYF
d_call: TRBD1; v_call: TRBV29-1; clone_size: NA; j_call: TRBJ1-1; cdr3_nt: TGCAGCGTTTGGCAGGGGGGATCTGAAGCTTTCTTT; cdr3_aa: CSVWQGGSEAFF
d_call: NA; v_call: TRBV7-6; clone_size: NA; j_call: TRBJ2-1; cdr3_nt: TGTGCCAGCAGCTTCCTTACCCCCGGCAATGAGCAGTTCTTC; cdr3_aa: CASSFLTPGNEQFF
d_call: TRBD1; v_call: TRBV12-3/TRBV12-4; clone_size: NA; j_call: TRBJ1-1; cdr3_nt: TGTGCCAGCAGCACCAGCATAACAGGGGGTACGATCTTT; cdr3_aa: CASSTSITGGTIF
d_call: TRBD2; v_call: TRBV11-3; clone_size: NA; j_call: TRBJ2-2; cdr3_nt: TGTGCCAGCAGCCCCCGGGGGGGGGACACCGGGGAGCTGTTTTTT; cdr3_aa: CASSPRGGDTGELFF